Presented here are 18 T cell receptor beta chains from one specimen sequenced in a study of regulatory dendritic cells for organ transplantation. Sequenced by immunoSEQ multiplex PCR; TCRdb stores in-frame clones only, minus some. The sample lists fewer than 25,000 clones, 85% occurring once. Antigens of these TCRs are unknown. CFSE-labeled sorted T cells met regulatory or mature dendritic cells for 5 to 6 days. The sequencing sample was made of naive CD4+ T cells from blood cultured with dendritic cells. Stated subset: CD45RA+ naive T cells. These receptors came from a human donor in good health.

The chain recombines TRBV7-8 with TRBJ1-1; tentative D call: TRBD1 (5 bases). CDR1 and CDR2 from the germline V gene are SGHVS and FQNEAQ. V lost 1 base and J lost 10, with 19 bases in between. The CDR3 has 15 amino acids. The CDR3, as DNA: TGTGCCAGCAGCTTAGTGAACTCAGGGCCGAAGGGAGCTTTCTTT. As protein: CASSLVNSGPKGAFF.

The rearrangement links TRBV28 to TRBJ2-2; D is possibly TRBD2 (5 bases). Germline V gives CDR1 MDHEN, CDR2 SYDVKM. V lost 5 bases, J lost 4 bases, and 11 bases lay in between. The CDR3 length is 14 residues. For the CDR3, the DNA is TGTGCCAGCAGTACCCGGACTGGCACCGGGGAGCTGTTTTTT. Translating gives CASSTRTGTGELFF.

In its sample, this clone was seen once. The chain recombines TRBV2 with TRBJ2-3, with D uncertain. CDR3 size: 11 residues. The V end lost 8 bases, the J end lost 5 bases, and 8 bases lay between the germline ends. Germline CDR1 and CDR2: SNHLY and FYNNEI. The CDR3 bases are TGTGCCAGCTTTTACCTAGATACGCAGTATTTT. As protein: CASFYLDTQYF.

CDR3 in amino acids: CASSLGLAGGGNEQFF. The CDR3 bases are TGTGCCAGCAGCTTAGGACTAGCGGGAGGGGGCAATGAGCAGTTCTTC. The V gene is TRBV7-2, the J gene TRBJ2-1; 14 bases are a match to TRBD2. The V gene end was trimmed by 1 base and the J gene end by 6 bases; junction bases not matched to a gene: 2. The germline gives CDR1 SGHTA, CDR2 FQGNSA. CDR3 size: 16 residues.

DNA of the CDR3: TGTGCCAGCAGCCCTTGGGCCCGGGCATCCGGGAGGGTCAACGAGCAGTACTTC. Translated, it gives CASSPWARASGRVNEQYF. The chain has TRBV14 and TRBJ2-7; 8 nucleotides agree with TRBD2. The V segment lost 4 bases and the J segment 5 bases; nucleotides outside the gene matches: 19. Germline V gene data show CDR1 as SGHDN and CDR2 as FVKESK. CDR3 size: 18 residues. Using reference TRBV14 and TRBJ2-7 for the parts outside the CDR3, the full variable domain is EAGVTQFPSHSVIEKGQTVTLRCDPISGHDNLYWYRRVMGKEIKFLLHFVKESKQDESGMPNNRFLAERTGGTYSTLKVQPAELEDSGVYFCASSPWARASGRVNEQYFGPGTRLTVT.

This clone was seen only a few times. The chain links TRBV7-2 to TRBJ1-2; TRBD1 is a possible D gene (5 bases). Germline values: CDR1 SGHTA, CDR2 FQGNSA. The CDR3 consists of 14 residues. The V end lost 3 bases, the J end lost 5 bases, and 13 bases lay between the germline ends. The CDR3 nucleotides read TGTGCCAGCAGCTTCGCCGGGACGGATTATGGCTACACCTTC. Translating it yields CASSFAGTDYGYTF.

V gene TRBV29-1 combines with J gene TRBJ2-3; perhaps TRBD2 as D (5 bases). Trimming took off 4 bases at V and 2 bases at J, with 10 bases between the two ends. CDR1 SQVTM and CDR2 ANQGSEA come from the germline V gene. This CDR3 contains 13 residues. As DNA, the CDR3 is TGCAGCGTTGGGACTTATCTCACAGATACGCAGTATTTT. It translates to CSVGTYLTDTQYF.

This sequence joins TRBV29-1 and TRBJ2-3; no clear D. There are 14 residues in the CDR3. V lost 4 bases and J 3 bases, leaving 14 bases between the germline ends. CDR1 is SQVTM and CDR2 is ANQGSEA in the germline V gene. The CDR3 sequence is CSVVVGYVTDTQYF. CDR3 bases: TGCAGCGTTGTTGTGGGCTATGTTACAGATACGCAGTATTTT.

The chain is built from TRBV14 and TRBJ1-1; a weak D match, TRBD1 (6 bases). CDR1 is SGHDN, CDR2 FVKESK, per germline. CDR3 length equals 15 residues. V was shortened by 0 bases and J by 2 bases, with 10 bases between the two germline ends. The CDR3 loop is CASSQDRTANTEAFF. DNA of the CDR3: TGTGCCAGCAGCCAAGACCGGACAGCAAACACTGAAGCTTTCTTT.

Only one count was recorded for this clone. The chain carries TRBV11-3 and TRBJ2-7, with 9 bases lining up with TRBD1. Looked up from germline, CDR1 is SGHNT and CDR2 is YENEEA. The CDR3 runs to 14 residues. Unmatched junction bases numbered 6, after V lost 5 bases and J lost 4 bases. The CDR3 sequence is CASSRHRGPYEQYF. CDR3 nucleotide sequence: TGTGCCAGCAGCAGACACAGGGGGCCGTACGAGCAGTACTTC.

The chain joins TRBV19 to TRBJ2-1, with 10 positions matching TRBD2. V was pared by 5 bases and J by 0 bases, with 10 bases of the junction left unmatched. Germline CDR1 is LNHDA and CDR2 is SQIVND (reference sequence). The CDR3 contains 18 residues. CDR3 sequence (DNA): TGTGCCAGTAGTGGTGAACGACTAGCGGGCCGCTCCTACAATGAGCAGTTCTTC. Protein sequence: CASSGERLAGRSYNEQFF.

V usage is TRBV25-1 and J usage is TRBJ1-1; 9 bases fit TRBD1. Germline values: CDR1 MGHDK, CDR2 SYGVNS. This CDR3 contains 18 residues. The V gene end was trimmed by 3 bases and the J gene end by 4 bases; junction bases not matched to a gene: 15. The CDR3 region has the DNA TGTGCCAGCAGTGAGATCCCGGGACAGGGAAGGGGCGGCACTGAAGCTTTCTTT. Translated: CASSEIPGQGRGGTEAFF.

This clone was detected only a few times. The J gene is TRBJ2-7, the V gene TRBV7-8; D might be TRBD2 (5 bases). V was clipped by 5 bases and J by 1 base, with 21 bases between them. This CDR3 is 17 amino acids long. Germline V CDR1 and CDR2: SGHVS, FQNEAQ. The CDR3 is CASSLLDRTTGSYEQYF. DNA of the CDR3: TGTGCCAGCAGCCTCCTCGATCGAACAACGGGGTCCTACGAGCAGTACTTC.

V and J are TRBV6-5 and TRBJ2-7, with D possibly being TRBD1 or TRBD2 (5 bases each). In germline, CDR1 is MNHEY, CDR2 SVGAGI. The CDR3 has 14 amino acids. Trimming pared 4 bases from V and 2 bases from J, leaving 12 bases between. This chain's CDR3 is CASSFRDGAYEQYF. CDR3 DNA sequence: TGTGCCAGCAGTTTCCGGGACGGAGCCTACGAGCAGTACTTC.

The chain couples TRBV5-1 to TRBJ2-5; 12 bases match TRBD2. V was clipped by 2 bases and J by 4 bases; unmatched bases: 6. The length of the CDR3 is 16 residues. Germline loops: CDR1 SGHRS, CDR2 YFSETQ. This chain's CDR3 is CASSLISSGRGETQYF. CDR3 coding DNA: TGCGCCAGCAGCTTAATCTCTAGCGGGAGGGGAGAGACCCAGTACTTC.

The chain employs TRBV5-5 and TRBJ2-1; 13 bases are a match to TRBD2. After removal of 1 base from V and 4 bases from J, the junction contained 8 bases not matched to a gene. From germline, CDR1 is SGHKS and CDR2 YYEKEE (reference sequence). The CDR3 loop spans 18 amino acids. This CDR3 is CASSLWTSGGPPYNEQFF. For the CDR3, the DNA is TGTGCCAGCAGCTTGTGGACTAGCGGGGGTCCACCGTACAATGAGCAGTTCTTC.

The DNA for the CDR3 is TGTGCCAGCAGTTACCGGGACAGTAGCCCCACAGATACGCAGTATTTT. Translation: CASSYRDSSPTDTQYF. This chain connects TRBV6-5 to TRBJ2-3; 7 nucleotides match TRBD1. Germline trimming cut 2 bases from V and 2 bases from J; bases unmatched to any gene: 7. Germline CDR1 reads MNHEY; CDR2 reads SVGAGI. The CDR3 loop spans 16 amino acids.

This chain uses TRBV7-9 with TRBJ2-3, with a weak D call TRBD2 (6 bases). Per germline, CDR1 SEHNR and CDR2 FQNEAQ (reference sequence). The V end lost 3 bases, the J end lost 5 bases, and 15 bases lay between the germline ends. The CDR3 is 15 amino acids. CDR3 in DNA: TGTGCCAGCAGCTTCCCATGGGGGGAAGGAGATACGCAGTATTTT. Residues: CASSFPWGEGDTQYF.